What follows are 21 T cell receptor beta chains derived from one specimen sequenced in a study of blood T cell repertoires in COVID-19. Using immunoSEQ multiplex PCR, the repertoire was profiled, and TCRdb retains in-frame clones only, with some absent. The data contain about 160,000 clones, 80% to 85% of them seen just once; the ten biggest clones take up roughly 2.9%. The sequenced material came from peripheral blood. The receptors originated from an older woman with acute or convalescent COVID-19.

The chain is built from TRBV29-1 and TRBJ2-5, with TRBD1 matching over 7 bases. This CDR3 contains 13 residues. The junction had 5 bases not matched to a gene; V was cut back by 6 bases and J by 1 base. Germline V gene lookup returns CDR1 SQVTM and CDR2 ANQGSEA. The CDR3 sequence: CSVHRGAQETQYF. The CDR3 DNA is TGCAGCGTCCACAGGGGCGCCCAAGAGACCCAGTACTTC.

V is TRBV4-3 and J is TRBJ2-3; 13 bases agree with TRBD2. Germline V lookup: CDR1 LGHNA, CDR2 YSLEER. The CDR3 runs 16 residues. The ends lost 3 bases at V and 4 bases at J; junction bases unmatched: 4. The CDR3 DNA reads TGCGCCAGCAGCCAGGGACTAGCGGGGCTATCAGATACGCAGTATTTT. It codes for CASSQGLAGLSDTQYF.

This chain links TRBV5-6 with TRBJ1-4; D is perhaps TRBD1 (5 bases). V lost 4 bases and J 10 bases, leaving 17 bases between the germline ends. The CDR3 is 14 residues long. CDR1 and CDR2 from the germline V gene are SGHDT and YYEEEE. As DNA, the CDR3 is TGTGCCAGCAGCCGAGGCAGGGCTATCGGAAAACTGTTTTTT. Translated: CASSRGRAIGKLFF. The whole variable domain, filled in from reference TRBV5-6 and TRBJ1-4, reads DAGVTQSPTHLIKTRGQQVTLRCSPKSGHDTVSWYQQALGQGPQFIFQYYEEEERQRGNFPDRFSGHQFPNYSSELNVNALLLGDSALYLCASSRGRAIGKLFFGSGTQLSVL.

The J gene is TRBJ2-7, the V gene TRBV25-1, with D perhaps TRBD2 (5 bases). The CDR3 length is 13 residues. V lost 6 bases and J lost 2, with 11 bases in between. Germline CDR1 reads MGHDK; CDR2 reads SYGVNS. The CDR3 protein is CASSRDPAYEQYF. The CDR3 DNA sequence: TGTGCCAGCAGCCGGGATCCCGCCTACGAGCAGTACTTC.

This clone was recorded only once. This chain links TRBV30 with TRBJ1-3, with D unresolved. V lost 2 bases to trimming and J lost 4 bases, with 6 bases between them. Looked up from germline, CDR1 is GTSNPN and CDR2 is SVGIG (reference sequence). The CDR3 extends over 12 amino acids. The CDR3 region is CAWSTRGNTIYF. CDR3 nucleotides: TGTGCCTGGAGTACACGAGGAAACACCATATATTTT.

The CDR3 nucleotides read TGCGCCAGCAGCCAAGCAGGGGGCTCGGCCAAAAACATTCAGTACTTC. The encoded protein is CASSQAGGSAKNIQYF. The chain links TRBV4-3 to TRBJ2-4, with 8 bases matching TRBD1. CDR3 length: 16 residues. The germline V gene has CDR1 LGHNA and CDR2 YSLEER. J gave up 1 base and V 1 base, and 3 bases lay outside the gene matches.

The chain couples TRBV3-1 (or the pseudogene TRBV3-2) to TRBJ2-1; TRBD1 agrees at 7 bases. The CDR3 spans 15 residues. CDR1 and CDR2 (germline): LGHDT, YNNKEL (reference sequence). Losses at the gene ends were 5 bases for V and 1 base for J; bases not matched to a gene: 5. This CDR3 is CASSEGATSYNEQFF. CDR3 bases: TGTGCCAGCAGCGAGGGGGCTACGTCCTACAATGAGCAGTTCTTC.

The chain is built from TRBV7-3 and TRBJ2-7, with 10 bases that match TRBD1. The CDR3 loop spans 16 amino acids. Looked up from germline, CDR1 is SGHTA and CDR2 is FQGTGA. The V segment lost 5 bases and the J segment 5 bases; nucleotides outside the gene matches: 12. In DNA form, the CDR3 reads TGTGCCAGCAGCCCCGCACCGGGACAGGGGTACCACGAGCAGTACTTC. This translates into CASSPAPGQGYHEQYF. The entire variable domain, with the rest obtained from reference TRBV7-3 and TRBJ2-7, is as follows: GAGVSQTPSNKVTEKGKYVELRCDPISGHTALYWYRQSLGQGPEFLIYFQGTGAADDSGLPNDRFFAVRPEGSVSTLKIQRTERGDSAVYLCASSPAPGQGYHEQYFGPGTRLTVT.

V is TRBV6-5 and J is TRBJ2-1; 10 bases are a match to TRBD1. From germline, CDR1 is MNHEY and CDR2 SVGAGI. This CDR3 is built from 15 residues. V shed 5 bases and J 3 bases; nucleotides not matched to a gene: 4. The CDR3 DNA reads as TGTGCCAGCAGTCCTGGGACAGGGGTCTACAATGAGCAGTTCTTC. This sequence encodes CASSPGTGVYNEQFF.

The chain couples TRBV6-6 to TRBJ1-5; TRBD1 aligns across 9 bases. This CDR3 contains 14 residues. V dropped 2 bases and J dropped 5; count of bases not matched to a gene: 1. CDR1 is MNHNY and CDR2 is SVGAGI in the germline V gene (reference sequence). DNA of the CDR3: TGTGCCAGCAGTTACCGGACAGGGGATCAGCCCCAGCATTTT. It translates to CASSYRTGDQPQHF.

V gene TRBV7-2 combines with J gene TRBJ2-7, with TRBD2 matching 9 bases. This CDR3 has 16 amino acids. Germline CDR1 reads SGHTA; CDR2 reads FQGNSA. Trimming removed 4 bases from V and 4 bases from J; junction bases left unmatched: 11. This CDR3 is CASSSQLRSGGYEQYF. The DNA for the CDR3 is TGTGCCAGCAGCTCCCAACTTCGGAGCGGGGGGTACGAGCAGTACTTC.

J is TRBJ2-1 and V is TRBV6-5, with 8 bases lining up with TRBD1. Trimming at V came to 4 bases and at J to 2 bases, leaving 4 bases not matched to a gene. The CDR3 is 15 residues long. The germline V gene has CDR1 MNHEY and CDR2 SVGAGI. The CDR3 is CASSSDRGTYNEQFF. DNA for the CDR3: TGTGCCAGCAGTTCCGACAGGGGCACCTACAATGAGCAGTTCTTC.

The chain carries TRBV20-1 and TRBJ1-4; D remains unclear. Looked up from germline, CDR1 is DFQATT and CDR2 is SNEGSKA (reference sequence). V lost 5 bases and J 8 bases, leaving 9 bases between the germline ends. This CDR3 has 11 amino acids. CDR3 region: CSAFHEEKLFF. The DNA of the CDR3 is TGCAGTGCTTTTCACGAGGAAAAACTGTTTTTT.

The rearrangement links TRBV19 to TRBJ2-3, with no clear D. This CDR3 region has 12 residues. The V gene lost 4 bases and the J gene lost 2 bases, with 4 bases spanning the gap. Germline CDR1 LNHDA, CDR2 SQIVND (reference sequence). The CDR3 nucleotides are TGTGCCAGTAGTAGCTACACAGATACGCAGTATTTT. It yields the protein CASSSYTDTQYF.

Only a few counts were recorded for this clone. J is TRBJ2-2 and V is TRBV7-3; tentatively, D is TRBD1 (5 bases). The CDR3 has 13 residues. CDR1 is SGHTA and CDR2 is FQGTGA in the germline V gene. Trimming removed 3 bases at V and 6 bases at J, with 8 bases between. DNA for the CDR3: TGTGCCAGCAGCTTCCAGGGCGCCGGGGAGCTGTTTTTT. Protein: CASSFQGAGELFF. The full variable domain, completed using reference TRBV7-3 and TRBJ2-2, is GAGVSQTPSNKVTEKGKYVELRCDPISGHTALYWYRQSLGQGPEFLIYFQGTGAADDSGLPNDRFFAVRPEGSVSTLKIQRTERGDSAVYLCASSFQGAGELFFGEGSRLTVL.

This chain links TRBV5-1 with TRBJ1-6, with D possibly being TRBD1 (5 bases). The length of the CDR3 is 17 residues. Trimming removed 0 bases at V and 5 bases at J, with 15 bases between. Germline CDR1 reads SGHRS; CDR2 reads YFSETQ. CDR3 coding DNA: TGCGCCAGCAGCTTGGATCCGACAGATAGGAATAATTCACCCCTCCACTTT. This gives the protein CASSLDPTDRNNSPLHF.

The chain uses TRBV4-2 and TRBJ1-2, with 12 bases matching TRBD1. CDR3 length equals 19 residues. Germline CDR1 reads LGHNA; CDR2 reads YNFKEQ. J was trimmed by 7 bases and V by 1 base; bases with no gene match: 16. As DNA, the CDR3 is TGTGCCAGCAGCCAAGGGGGACCCGGGGCCGGGACAGGGGGCTCTGGCTACACCTTC. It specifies CASSQGGPGAGTGGSGYTF.

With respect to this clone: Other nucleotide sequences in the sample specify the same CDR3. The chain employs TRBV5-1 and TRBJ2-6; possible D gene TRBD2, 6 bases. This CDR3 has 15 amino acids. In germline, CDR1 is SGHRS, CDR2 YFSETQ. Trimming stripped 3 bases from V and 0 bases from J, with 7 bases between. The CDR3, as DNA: TGCGCCAGCAGCTCGGGGGTCTCTGGGGCCAACGTCCTGACTTTC. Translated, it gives CASSSGVSGANVLTF.

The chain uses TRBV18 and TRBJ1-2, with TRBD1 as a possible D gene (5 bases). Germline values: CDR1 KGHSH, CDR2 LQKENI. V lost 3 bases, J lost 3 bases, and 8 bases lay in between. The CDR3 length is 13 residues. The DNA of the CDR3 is TGTGCCAGCTCACCCGACAGCGACTATGGCTACACCTTC. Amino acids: CASSPDSDYGYTF.

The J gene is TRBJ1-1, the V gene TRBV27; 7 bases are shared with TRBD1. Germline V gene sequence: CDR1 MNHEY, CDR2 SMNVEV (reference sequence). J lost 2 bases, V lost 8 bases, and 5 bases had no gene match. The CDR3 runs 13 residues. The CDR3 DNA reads TGTGCCAGCCGTCGACAGGGAAACACTGAAGCTTTCTTT. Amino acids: CASRRQGNTEAFF.

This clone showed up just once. CDR3 bases: TGTGCCAGTAGTACCCAGGCTGAAAAACTGTTTTTT. Amino acid sequence: CASSTQAEKLFF. The chain recombines TRBV19 with TRBJ1-4; no clear D. Trimming took off 4 bases at V and 7 bases at J, with 7 bases between the two ends. In germline, CDR1 is LNHDA, CDR2 SQIVND (reference sequence). CDR3 length equals 12 residues.